Below are 25 T cell receptor beta chains sequenced from a single sample in a study of blood T cell repertoires in COVID-19. Libraries were prepared by immunoSEQ multiplex PCR; TCRdb keeps only in-frame clonotypes and omits some of them. This table holds some 45,000 clones, 80% found once. Sequenced: peripheral blood. The source is a man between 65 and 79 years old with acute or convalescent COVID-19.

This rearrangement joins TRBV6-2 or TRBV6-3 to TRBJ2-5, with 8 bases identical to TRBD2. Germline CDR1 is MNHEY and CDR2 is SVGEGT. V was clipped by 4 bases and J by 6 bases; unmatched bases: 10. The CDR3 contains 15 residues. The DNA for the CDR3 is TGTGCCAGCAGTTCCGGGACTAGAGTGAGGCAGACCCAGTACTTC. Translating it yields CASSSGTRVRQTQYF.

The rearrangement links TRBV30 to TRBJ1-3; D possibly corresponds to TRBD1 (6 bases). The CDR3 consists of 17 residues. Germline CDR1 and CDR2: GTSNPN and SVGIG (reference sequence). The ends were cut back, 4 bases at V and 3 bases at J, with 22 bases in the middle. The CDR3 sequence is CAWKGSHRGALGNTIYF. In nucleotides, the CDR3 is TGTGCCTGGAAAGGCTCCCATCGGGGGGCGCTTGGAAACACCATATATTTT.

The rearrangement links TRBV5-8 to TRBJ2-2; TRBD2 agrees at 8 bases. This CDR3 spans 16 amino acids. Germline V CDR1 and CDR2: SGHTS, YDEGEE. The V segment lost 1 base and the J segment 7 bases; nucleotides outside the gene matches: 9. The CDR3 nucleotides read TGTGCCAGCAGCTTGTTTCGGACTAGCAGGGGCGGGGAGCTGTTTTTT. It specifies CASSLFRTSRGGELFF.

The chain has TRBV19 and TRBJ1-2; TRBD1 matches 8 bases. This CDR3 comprises 13 residues. Trimming removed 6 bases from V and 2 bases from J; junction bases left unmatched: 2. Germline CDR1 reads LNHDA; CDR2 reads SQIVND (reference sequence). DNA for the CDR3: TGTGCCAGTAGCCAGGGGGCGAACTATGGCTACACCTTC. It codes for CASSQGANYGYTF.

Written as DNA, the CDR3 is TGTGCCAGCGGAAAACAGGGTAACACCGGGGAGCTGTTTTTT. Translation: CASGKQGNTGELFF. This chain links TRBV2 with TRBJ2-2; D possibly corresponds to TRBD1 (6 bases). The CDR3 covers 14 residues. Trimming removed 8 bases from V and 2 bases from J, with 12 bases in between. Germline assignment: CDR1 SNHLY and CDR2 FYNNEI.

This clone was seen only a few times. The chain links TRBV10-3 to TRBJ1-1, with TRBD1 matching 7 bases. V shed 11 bases and J 1 base; nucleotides not matched to a gene: 7. The length of the CDR3 is 13 residues. The V gene's germline CDR1 is ENHRY and CDR2 SYGVKD. CDR3 amino acids: CAAVGQQNTEAFF. CDR3 DNA sequence: TGTGCCGCTGTGGGACAGCAGAACACTGAAGCTTTCTTT.

In its sample, this clone was seen once. The chain employs TRBV18 and TRBJ1-4; 7 bases are shared with TRBD1. The J segment lost 0 bases and the V segment lost 3 bases, leaving 13 bases of the junction unmatched. Germline V gene lookup returns CDR1 KGHSH and CDR2 LQKENI. The CDR3 length is 19 residues. CDR3 region: CASSPTPGQRLPTNEKLFF. In DNA form, the CDR3 reads TGTGCCAGCTCACCGACTCCGGGACAGCGACTCCCAACTAATGAAAAACTGTTTTTT.

The chain couples TRBV4-1 to TRBJ1-2; TRBD1 matches 12 bases. Germline-derived CDR1 and CDR2 are MGHRA and YSYEKL. This CDR3 region has 19 residues. V trimming: 0 bases; J trimming: 5 bases; junction bases outside the gene matches: 13. For the CDR3, the DNA is TGCGCCAGCAGCCAAGAATTTGTGAGCCGGGACAGGGGGCTTTATGGCTACACCTTC. This codes for CASSQEFVSRDRGLYGYTF.

This clone has just a few counts. The chain uses TRBV4-3 and TRBJ2-1; TRBD2 matches 11 bases. Trimming at V came to 2 bases and at J to 5 bases, leaving 8 bases not matched to a gene. This CDR3 comprises 17 residues. Germline V gives CDR1 LGHNA, CDR2 YSLEER. This CDR3 reads CASSQLAGGSGNNEQFF. In DNA form, the CDR3 reads TGCGCCAGCAGCCAATTAGCGGGGGGGAGTGGGAACAATGAGCAGTTCTTC.

CDR3 nucleotide sequence: TGTGCCAGCAGTTATGACAGGGGGATAAGGACTGAAGCTTTCTTT. Translating it yields CASSYDRGIRTEAFF. J is TRBJ1-1 and V is TRBV6-2 or TRBV6-3; TRBD1 matches 9 bases. The length of the CDR3 is 15 residues. The V segment lost 3 bases and the J segment 5 bases; nucleotides outside the gene matches: 7. CDR1 is MNHEY, CDR2 SVGEGT, per germline.

In nucleotides, the CDR3 is TGTGCCAGCACCGCTAGCGGGGGGGGATTCACCGGGGAGCTGTTTTTT. Encoded protein: CASTASGGGFTGELFF. This rearrangement joins TRBV5-6 to TRBJ2-2; TRBD2 aligns across 12 bases. V was pared by 6 bases and J by 4 bases, with 7 bases of the junction left unmatched. The germline V gene encodes CDR1 SGHDT and CDR2 YYEEEE. This CDR3 region has 16 residues.

V and J are TRBV27 and TRBJ2-2, with D possibly matching TRBD2 (6 bases). The V end lost 6 bases, the J end lost 1 base, and 15 bases lay between the germline ends. Germline V CDR1 and CDR2: MNHEY, SMNVEV (reference sequence). CDR3 length: 16 amino acids. The CDR3, as DNA: TGTGCCAGCAGCTGGGGTGGGCGGGGGAACACCGGGGAGCTGTTTTTT. It specifies CASSWGGRGNTGELFF.

This clone turned up a few times. The gene calls are TRBV5-4 and TRBJ2-7; D call uncertain. From germline, CDR1 is SGHNT and CDR2 YYREEE (reference sequence). V lost 0 bases and J lost 6, with 10 bases in between. The CDR3 has 13 residues. CDR3: CASSLELVGEQYF. CDR3 in DNA: TGTGCCAGCAGCTTGGAGCTAGTGGGCGAGCAGTACTTC.

The chain uses TRBV19 and TRBJ1-4, with D hard to call. V was cut by 5 bases and J by 0 bases, with 19 bases left in between. Germline CDR1 is LNHDA and CDR2 is SQIVND (reference sequence). The CDR3 consists of 18 residues. CDR3 nucleotide sequence: TGTGCCAGTAGTCCGGGATTTAATACTGGAGCAACTAATGAAAAACTGTTTTTT. Its translation: CASSPGFNTGATNEKLFF.

The rearrangement joins TRBV6-5 to TRBJ1-5; tentatively, D is TRBD1 (6 bases). The germline V gene encodes CDR1 MNHEY and CDR2 SVGAGI. This CDR3 contains 16 residues. V lost 4 bases and J 2 bases, leaving 15 bases between the germline ends. The CDR3 region has the DNA TGTGCCAGCAGTTCCTACAGGGTCGGGGGCAATCAGCCCCAGCATTTT. The encoded protein is CASSSYRVGGNQPQHF.

This chain connects TRBV18 to TRBJ1-1; D uncertain. This CDR3 region has 12 residues. Looked up from germline, CDR1 is KGHSH and CDR2 is LQKENI. V was cut by 1 base and J by 7 bases, with 7 bases left in between. CDR3 sequence: CASSPREGEAFF. CDR3 DNA: TGTGCCAGCTCACCACGTGAGGGTGAAGCTTTCTTT.

V and J are TRBV7-9 and TRBJ2-5, with a weak D call TRBD2 (5 bases). This CDR3 comprises 15 residues. V lost 1 base and J 3 bases, leaving 12 bases between the germline ends. Germline V gene sequence: CDR1 SEHNR, CDR2 FQNEAQ (reference sequence). The CDR3: CASSLDEGSKETQYF. CDR3 DNA: TGTGCCAGCAGCTTAGATGAAGGGAGCAAAGAGACCCAGTACTTC.

The rearrangement links TRBV2 to TRBJ1-2, with D uncertain. V lost 5 bases, J lost 8 bases, and 18 bases lay in between. Germline values: CDR1 SNHLY, CDR2 FYNNEI. The CDR3 length is 14 residues. CDR3 in DNA: TGTGCCAGCAGTATGGTACCCCCCGAGGCCGGCTACACCTTC. Translated: CASSMVPPEAGYTF. The full variable domain, completed using reference TRBV2 and TRBJ1-2, is EPEVTQTPSHQVTQMGQEVILRCVPISNHLYFYWYRQILGQKVEFLVSFYNNEISEKSEIFDDQFSVERPDGSNFTLKIRSTKLEDSAMYFCASSMVPPEAGYTFGSGTRLTVV.

The rearrangement uses TRBV7-2 and TRBJ2-3; D uncertain. The CDR3 sequence is 15 residues long. In germline, CDR1 is SGHTA, CDR2 FQGNSA. Trimming cost V 6 bases and J 0 bases, with 13 bases left between them. CDR3 in DNA: TGTGCCAGCAGTCGAAGGAGTGCCAGCACAGATACGCAGTATTTT. Its translation is CASSRRSASTDTQYF.

The rearrangement joins TRBV6-5 to TRBJ1-1, with 7 bases aligning to TRBD1. The germline gives CDR1 MNHEY, CDR2 SVGAGI. This CDR3 comprises 12 residues. The J segment lost 9 bases and the V segment lost 2 bases, leaving 3 bases of the junction unmatched. For the CDR3, the DNA is TGTGCCAGCAGTTACCAGACAGGGAAAGCTTTCTTT. It is translated as CASSYQTGKAFF.

The chain carries TRBV5-1 and TRBJ1-2; D gene uncertain. The CDR3 is 14 residues long. Trimming took 0 bases from V and 5 from J, leaving 11 bases between them. Germline CDR1 reads SGHRS; CDR2 reads YFSETQ. The CDR3 DNA is TGCGCCAGCAGCTTGGAATACGGAGGTTATGGCTACACCTTC. It yields the protein CASSLEYGGYGYTF.

This clone was seen once. The CDR3 loop reads CASSLGGLAGQETQYF. DNA for the CDR3: TGTGCCAGCAGTTTAGGTGGACTAGCGGGCCAAGAGACCCAGTACTTC. The rearrangement uses TRBV6-2 or TRBV6-3 and TRBJ2-5, with TRBD2 matching over 11 bases. V was clipped by 4 bases and J by 1 base; unmatched bases: 5. The germline gives CDR1 MNHEY, CDR2 SVGEGT. This CDR3 has 16 amino acids.

This sequence joins TRBV9 and TRBJ1-6, with D hard to call. V lost 3 bases and J 6 bases, leaving 13 bases between the germline ends. CDR3 length equals 15 residues. CDR1 and CDR2 from the germline V gene are SGDLS and YYNGEE. The CDR3 DNA reads TGTGCCAGCAGCGCGACGGCTGGACTTAATTCACCCCTCCACTTT. Translation gives CASSATAGLNSPLHF.

V usage is TRBV28 and J usage is TRBJ2-7, with 7 bases that match TRBD2. CDR3 length equals 14 residues. Germline V gene sequence: CDR1 MDHEN, CDR2 SYDVKM. With 5 bases clipped from V and 7 bases from J, the junction kept 11 bases outside the gene matches. CDR3 in amino acids: CASSPGGTIGEQYF. In DNA, the CDR3 is TGTGCCAGCAGTCCGGGGGGTACCATAGGGGAGCAGTACTTC.

V is TRBV10-3 and J is TRBJ1-4, with D uncertain. V was pared by 0 bases and J by 4 bases, with 9 bases between. CDR1 ENHRY and CDR2 SYGVKD come from the germline V gene. CDR3 length equals 15 residues. The CDR3 nucleotides are TGTGCCATCAGTGAGTCGGGAGCCTTTAATGAAAAACTGTTTTTT. Translating it yields CAISESGAFNEKLFF.